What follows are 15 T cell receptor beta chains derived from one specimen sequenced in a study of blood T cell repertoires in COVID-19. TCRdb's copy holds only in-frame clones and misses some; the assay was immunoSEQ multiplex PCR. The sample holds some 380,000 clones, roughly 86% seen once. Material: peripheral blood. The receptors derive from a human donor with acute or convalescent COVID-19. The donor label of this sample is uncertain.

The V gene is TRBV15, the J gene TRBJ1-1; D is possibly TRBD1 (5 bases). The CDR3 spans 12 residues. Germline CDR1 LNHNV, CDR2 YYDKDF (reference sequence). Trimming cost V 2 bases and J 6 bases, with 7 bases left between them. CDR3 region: CATSRQGPEAFF. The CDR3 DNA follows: TGTGCCACCAGCAGACAGGGCCCTGAAGCTTTCTTT.

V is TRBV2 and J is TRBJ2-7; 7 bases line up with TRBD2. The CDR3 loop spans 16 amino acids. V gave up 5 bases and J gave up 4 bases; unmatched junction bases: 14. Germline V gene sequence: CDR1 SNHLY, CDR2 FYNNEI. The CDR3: CASSFLQRGEGYEQYF. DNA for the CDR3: TGTGCCAGCAGTTTCTTACAACGGGGGGAAGGGTACGAGCAGTACTTC.

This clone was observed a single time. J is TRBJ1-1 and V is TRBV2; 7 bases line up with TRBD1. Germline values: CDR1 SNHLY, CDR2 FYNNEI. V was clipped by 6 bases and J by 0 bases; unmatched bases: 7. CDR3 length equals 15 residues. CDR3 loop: CASRGRQGVNTEAFF. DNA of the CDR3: TGTGCCAGCAGGGGGAGACAGGGTGTGAACACTGAAGCTTTCTTT. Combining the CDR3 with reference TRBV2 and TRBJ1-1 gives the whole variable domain EPEVTQTPSHQVTQMGQEVILRCVPISNHLYFYWYRQILGQKVEFLVSFYNNEISEKSEIFDDQFSVERPDGSNFTLKIRSTKLEDSAMYFCASRGRQGVNTEAFFGQGTRLTVV.

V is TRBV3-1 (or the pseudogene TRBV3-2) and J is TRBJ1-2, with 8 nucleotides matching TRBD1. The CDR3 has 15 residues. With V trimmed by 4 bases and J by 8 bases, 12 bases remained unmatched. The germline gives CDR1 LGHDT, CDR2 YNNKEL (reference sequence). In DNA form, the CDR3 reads TGTGCCAGCAGCCCCACAGGGGGTGTGAGGGGCGGCTACACCTTC. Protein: CASSPTGGVRGGYTF.

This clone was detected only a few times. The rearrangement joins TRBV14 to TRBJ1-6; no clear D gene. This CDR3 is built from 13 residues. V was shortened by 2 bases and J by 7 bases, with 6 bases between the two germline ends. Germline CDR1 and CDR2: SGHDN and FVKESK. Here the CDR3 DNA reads TGTGCCAGCAGCCAATATGCGAATTCACCCCTCCACTTT. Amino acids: CASSQYANSPLHF.

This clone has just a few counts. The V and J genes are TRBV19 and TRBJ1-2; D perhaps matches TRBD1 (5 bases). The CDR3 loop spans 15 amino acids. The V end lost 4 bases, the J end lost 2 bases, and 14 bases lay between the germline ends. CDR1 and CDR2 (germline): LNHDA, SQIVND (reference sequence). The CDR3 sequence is CASSSGSGGNYGYTF. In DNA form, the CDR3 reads TGTGCCAGTAGTAGTGGGTCTGGGGGGAACTATGGCTACACCTTC.

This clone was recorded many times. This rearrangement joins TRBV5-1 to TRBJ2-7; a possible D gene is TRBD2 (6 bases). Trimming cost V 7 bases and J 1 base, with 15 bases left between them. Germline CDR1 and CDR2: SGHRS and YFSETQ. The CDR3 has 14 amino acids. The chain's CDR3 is CASSRTGVSYEQYF. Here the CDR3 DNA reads TGCGCCAGCTCCCGAACGGGGGTATCCTACGAGCAGTACTTC.

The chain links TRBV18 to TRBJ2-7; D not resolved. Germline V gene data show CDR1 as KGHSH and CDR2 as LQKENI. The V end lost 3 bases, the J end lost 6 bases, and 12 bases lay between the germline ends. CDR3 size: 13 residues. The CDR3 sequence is CASSPTLTVEQYF. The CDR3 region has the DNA TGTGCCAGCTCACCGACACTTACAGTCGAGCAGTACTTC.

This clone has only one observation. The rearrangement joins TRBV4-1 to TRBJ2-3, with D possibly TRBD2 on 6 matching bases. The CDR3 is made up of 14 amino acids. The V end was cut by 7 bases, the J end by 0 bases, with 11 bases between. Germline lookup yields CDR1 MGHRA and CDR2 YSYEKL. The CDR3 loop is CASKHSGSTDTQYF. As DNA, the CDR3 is TGCGCCAGCAAACACAGCGGGAGCACAGATACGCAGTATTTT.

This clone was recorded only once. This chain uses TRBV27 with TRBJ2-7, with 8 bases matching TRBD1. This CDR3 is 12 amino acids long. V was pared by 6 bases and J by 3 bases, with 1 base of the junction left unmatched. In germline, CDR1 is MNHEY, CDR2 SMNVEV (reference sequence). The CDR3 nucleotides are TGTGCCAGCAGAGACAGGGGCTACGAGCAGTACTTC. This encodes CASRDRGYEQYF.

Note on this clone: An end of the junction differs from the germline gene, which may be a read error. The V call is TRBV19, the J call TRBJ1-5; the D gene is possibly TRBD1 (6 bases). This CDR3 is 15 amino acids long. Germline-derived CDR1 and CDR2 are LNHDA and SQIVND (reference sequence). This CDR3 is CASSSPGTHNQPQHF. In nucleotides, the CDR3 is TGTGCCAGTAGTTCCCCCGGGACACACAATCAACCCCAGCATTTT. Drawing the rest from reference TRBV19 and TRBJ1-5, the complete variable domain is DGGITQSPKYLFRKEGQNVTLSCEQNLNHDAMYWYRQDPGQGLRLIYYSQIVNDFQKGDIAEGYSVSREKKESFPLTVTSAQKNPTAFYLCASSSPGTHNQPQHFGDGTRLSIL.

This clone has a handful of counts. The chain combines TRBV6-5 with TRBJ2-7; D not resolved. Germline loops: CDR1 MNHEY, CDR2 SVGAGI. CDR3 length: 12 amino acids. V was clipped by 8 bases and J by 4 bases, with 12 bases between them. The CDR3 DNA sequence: TGTGCCAGCTGCCTAGTACGGTACGAGCAGTACTTC. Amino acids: CASCLVRYEQYF.

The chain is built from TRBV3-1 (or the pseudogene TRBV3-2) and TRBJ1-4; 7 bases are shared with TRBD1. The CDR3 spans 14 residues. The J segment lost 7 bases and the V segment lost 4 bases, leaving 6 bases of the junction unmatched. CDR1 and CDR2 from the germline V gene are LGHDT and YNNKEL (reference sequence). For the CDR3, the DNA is TGTGCCAGCAGCCGTACAGGGGTCGGTGAAAAACTGTTTTTT. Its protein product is CASSRTGVGEKLFF.

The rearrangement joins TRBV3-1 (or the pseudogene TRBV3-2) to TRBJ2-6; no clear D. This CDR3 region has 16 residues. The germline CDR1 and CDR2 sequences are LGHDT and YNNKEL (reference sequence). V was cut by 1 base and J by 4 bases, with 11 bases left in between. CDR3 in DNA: TGTGCCAGCAGCCAAGGGCGGCTCGCAGGGGCCAACGTCCTGACTTTC. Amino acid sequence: CASSQGRLAGANVLTF.

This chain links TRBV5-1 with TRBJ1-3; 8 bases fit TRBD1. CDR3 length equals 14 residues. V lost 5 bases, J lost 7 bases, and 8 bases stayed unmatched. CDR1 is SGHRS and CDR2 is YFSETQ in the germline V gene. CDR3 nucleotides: TGCGCCAGCAGTCCTGCGGGACAGGCCAACACCATATATTTT. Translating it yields CASSPAGQANTIYF.